A single sample is the source of the 17 T cell receptor beta chains below, sequenced in a study of lymphopenia after photon versus proton radiotherapy. Assay used: immunoSEQ multiplex PCR; TCRdb lists only in-frame clones, some missing. This repertoire shows 20,000 to 25,000 clones, 85% found once; its top ten account for around 20%. The sample in question was peripheral blood, obtained from a patient treated with photon-based radiotherapy. All receptors derive from a man aged 55-75 years with pancreatic cancer.

This clone has a single count. J is TRBJ1-2 and V is TRBV5-6, with D hard to call. V was pared by 0 bases and J by 8 bases, with 8 bases between. CDR1 and CDR2 (germline): SGHDT, YYEEEE. This CDR3 comprises 12 residues. CDR3 sequence: CASSLGILGYTF. As DNA, the CDR3 is TGTGCCAGCAGCTTGGGGATATTGGGCTACACCTTC.

This rearrangement joins TRBV11-2 to TRBJ2-5; D perhaps matches TRBD2 (7 bases). This CDR3 has 14 amino acids. With 1 base removed from V and 5 bases from J, the gap between germline ends came to 11 bases. The V gene's germline CDR1 is SGHAT and CDR2 FQNNGV. The CDR3 sequence is CASSLGGGPETQYF. The CDR3 DNA sequence: TGTGCCAGCAGCTTAGGGGGGGGCCCGGAGACCCAGTACTTC.

V gene TRBV12-5 combines with J gene TRBJ2-4, with 8 bases that match TRBD2. The V and J ends lost 6 bases and 0 bases, in that order; junction bases with no gene match: 10. Germline loops: CDR1 LGHNT, CDR2 FRNRAP. This CDR3 spans 17 amino acids. CDR3 nucleotides: TGTGCTAGTGGGGGCCAAGGGACTAGGGGAGCCAAAAACATTCAGTACTTC. Protein: CASGGQGTRGAKNIQYF. The whole variable domain, remainder taken from reference TRBV12-5 and TRBJ2-4, is DARVTQTPRHKVTEMGQEVTMRCQPILGHNTVFWYRQTMMQGLELLAYFRNRAPLDDSGMPKDRFSAEMPDATLATLKIQPSEPRDSAVYFCASGGQGTRGAKNIQYFGAGTRLSVL.

The rearrangement joins TRBV7-9 to TRBJ2-7; tentative D call: TRBD1 (6 bases). CDR1 SEHNR and CDR2 FQNEAQ come from the germline V gene (reference sequence). CDR3 size: 13 residues. Trimming took 5 bases from V and 2 from J, leaving 10 bases between them. CDR3 coding DNA: TGTGCCAGCAGCAAGGGGACACCCTACGAGCAGTACTTC. It codes for CASSKGTPYEQYF.

The chain carries TRBV14 and TRBJ2-5, with a tentative D call TRBD2 (5 bases). Germline assignment: CDR1 SGHDN and CDR2 FVKESK. Trimming removed 4 bases at V and 5 bases at J, with 11 bases between. There are 13 residues in the CDR3. The CDR3 DNA reads as TGTGCCAGCAGCCGAGGGCGCGGGGAGACCCAGTACTTC. The encoded protein is CASSRGRGETQYF.

CDR3 coding DNA: TGTGCCAGTAGTATAGGGGGAGGGGGACCTGAAGCTTTCTTT. Amino acid sequence: CASSIGGGGPEAFF. The gene calls are TRBV19 and TRBJ1-1, with D possibly matching TRBD1 (6 bases). V lost 1 base and J 6 bases, leaving 12 bases between the germline ends. The germline V gene has CDR1 LNHDA and CDR2 SQIVND (reference sequence). The CDR3 spans 14 residues.

The chain carries TRBV5-8 and TRBJ1-5, with unresolved D. The germline V gene encodes CDR1 SGHTS and CDR2 YDEGEE. V was trimmed by 4 bases and J by 0 bases, leaving 8 bases between them. The CDR3 loop spans 14 amino acids. The CDR3 nucleotides are TGTGCCAGCAGCGGCGGTTATAGCAATCAGCCCCAGCATTTT. Translated, it gives CASSGGYSNQPQHF.

This clone has only one observation. The chain couples TRBV30 to TRBJ1-1, with D maybe TRBD1 (5 bases). The CDR3 length is 14 residues. V shed 4 bases and J shed 4 bases, with 16 bases lying between them. Germline V gene sequence: CDR1 GTSNPN, CDR2 SVGIG (reference sequence). This CDR3 reads CAWNDGSGLTEAFF. CDR3 DNA sequence: TGTGCCTGGAATGACGGGTCAGGGCTCACTGAAGCTTTCTTT.

J is TRBJ2-7 and V is TRBV4-1; possible D gene TRBD1, 6 bases. With 3 bases removed from V and 0 bases from J, the gap between germline ends came to 9 bases. The CDR3 has 14 residues. Germline loops: CDR1 MGHRA, CDR2 YSYEKL. The CDR3 sequence: CASSQGQISYEQYF. The DNA for the CDR3 is TGCGCCAGCAGCCAGGGACAAATCTCCTACGAGCAGTACTTC.

V usage is TRBV5-1 and J usage is TRBJ1-1; D is perhaps TRBD1 (5 bases). CDR1 and CDR2 from the germline V gene are SGHRS and YFSETQ. V was cut by 4 bases and J by 8 bases, with 18 bases left in between. The CDR3 contains 14 residues. CDR3 protein: CASSPSSPGLEAFF. In nucleotides, the CDR3 is TGCGCCAGCAGCCCCTCTTCGCCGGGACTGGAAGCTTTCTTT.

The V and J genes are TRBV7-9 and TRBJ1-6; D uncertain. Trimming left V 3 bases short and J 7 bases short, with 7 bases between. This CDR3 region has 13 residues. Germline V gives CDR1 SEHNR, CDR2 FQNEAQ (reference sequence). This CDR3 reads CASSLDGNSPLHF. Here the CDR3 DNA reads TGTGCCAGCAGCTTGGACGGGAATTCACCCCTCCACTTT.

J is TRBJ2-5 and V is TRBV2; 10 nucleotides agree with TRBD1. The J call is doubtful: the DNA matches TRBJ2-7 better. The CDR3 contains 13 residues. Germline V gives CDR1 SNHLY, CDR2 FYNNEI. The CDR3 DNA reads TGTGCCACTCACCGGGACAGGGGTTACGAGCAGTACTTC. It encodes CATHRDRGYEQYF.

The chain uses TRBV6-5 and TRBJ1-1; D is unclear. With 2 bases removed from V and 5 bases from J, the gap between germline ends came to 9 bases. Per the germline V gene, CDR1 is MNHEY and CDR2 is SVGAGI. The CDR3 is 13 residues long. The CDR3 coding sequence is TGTGCCAGCAGTTACCTCCCTAAGACTGAAGCTTTCTTT. Encoded protein: CASSYLPKTEAFF.

The CDR3 bases are TGTGCCAGCAGTCCCCGTGGGGACAGGGTGCAGCCCCAGCATTTT. It codes for CASSPRGDRVQPQHF. The chain is built from TRBV6-1 and TRBJ1-5; 9 nucleotides line up with TRBD1. CDR1 is MNHNS and CDR2 is SASEGT in the germline V gene. CDR3 size: 15 residues. The V segment lost 5 bases and the J segment 7 bases; nucleotides outside the gene matches: 9.

The chain couples TRBV2 to TRBJ1-4; 7 positions match TRBD1. From germline, CDR1 is SNHLY and CDR2 FYNNEI. The CDR3 runs to 13 residues. The trim removed 7 bases at V and 7 bases at J, leaving 6 bases unmatched. In nucleotides, the CDR3 is TGTGCCAGCAAAGAACAGGGGACTGAAAAACTGTTTTTT. This translates into CASKEQGTEKLFF.

The chain combines TRBV27 with TRBJ2-1; no clear D. Germline CDR1 MNHEY, CDR2 SMNVEV (reference sequence). The CDR3 length is 15 residues. V lost 3 bases, J lost 4 bases, and 13 bases lay in between. The CDR3 here is CASSFSDTRYNEQFF. CDR3 coding DNA: TGTGCCAGCAGTTTCTCGGATACGCGGTACAATGAGCAGTTCTTC.

This rearrangement joins TRBV18 to TRBJ1-1; D is perhaps TRBD1 (5 bases). V was clipped by 3 bases and J by 4 bases, with 15 bases between them. CDR1 is KGHSH and CDR2 is LQKENI in the germline V gene. CDR3 size: 15 residues. CDR3 amino acids: CASSPNRGEGTEAFF. CDR3 in DNA: TGTGCCAGCTCACCCAACCGGGGGGAGGGCACTGAAGCTTTCTTT.